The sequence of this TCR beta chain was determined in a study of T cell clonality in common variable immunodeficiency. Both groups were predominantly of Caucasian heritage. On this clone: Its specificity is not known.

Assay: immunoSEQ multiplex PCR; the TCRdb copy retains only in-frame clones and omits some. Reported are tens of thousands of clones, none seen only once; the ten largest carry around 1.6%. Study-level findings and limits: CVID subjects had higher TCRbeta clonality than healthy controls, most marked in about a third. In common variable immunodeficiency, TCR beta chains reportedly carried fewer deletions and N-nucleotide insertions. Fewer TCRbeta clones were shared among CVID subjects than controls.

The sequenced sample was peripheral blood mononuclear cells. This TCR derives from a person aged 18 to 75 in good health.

CDR3 DNA, as far as it was read: TGCAGTGCCATTGCTAACAGTATCTCCTACGAC. This gives the protein CSAIANSISYD. The full CDR3 sequence reads CSAIANSISYDYTF. The chain employs TRBV20-1 and TRBJ1-2; D unresolved. The CDR3 goes on 3 residues after the read ends, and that part is filled in from the germline J gene. Per germline, CDR1 DFQATT and CDR2 SNEGSKA (reference sequence). The CDR3 runs 14 residues.